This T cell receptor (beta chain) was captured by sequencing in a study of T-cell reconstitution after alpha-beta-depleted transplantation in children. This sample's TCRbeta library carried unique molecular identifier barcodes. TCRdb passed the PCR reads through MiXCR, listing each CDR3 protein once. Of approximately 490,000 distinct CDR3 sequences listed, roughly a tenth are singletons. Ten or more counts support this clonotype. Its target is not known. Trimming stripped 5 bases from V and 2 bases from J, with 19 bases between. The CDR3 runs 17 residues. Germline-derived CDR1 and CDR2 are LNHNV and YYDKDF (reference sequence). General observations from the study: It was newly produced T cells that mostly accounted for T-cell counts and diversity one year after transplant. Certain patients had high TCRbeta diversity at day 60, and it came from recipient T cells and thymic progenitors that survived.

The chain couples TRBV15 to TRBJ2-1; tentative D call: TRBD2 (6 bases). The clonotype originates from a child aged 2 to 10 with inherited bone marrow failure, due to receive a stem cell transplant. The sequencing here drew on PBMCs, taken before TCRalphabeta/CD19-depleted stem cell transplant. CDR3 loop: CATSSPTRDSPYNEQFF. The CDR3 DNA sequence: TGTGCCACCAGCTCCCCTACCCGGGACTCTCCCTACAATGAGCAGTTCTTC.